This is a list of T cell receptor beta chains from one sample in a study of blood T cell repertoires in COVID-19. Sequenced by immunoSEQ multiplex PCR; TCRdb stores in-frame clones only, minus some. The sample lists roughly 500,000 clones, more than 85% seen once, with 6.5% to 9.5% in the top ten. Material for sequencing was PBMCs or T cells enriched from blood (not recorded which). Receptors originate from a woman aged 60-70 years who had recovered from COVID-19. Each CDR3 is given with its conserved first and last residue. The D gene is left open where the match is weak. Clone size is shown for a subset of rows, as once, few, many or a class of expanded clone.

v_gene	abundance	j_gene	d_gene	CDR3aa	CDR3nt
TRBV12-3/TRBV12-4	-	TRBJ2-7	TRBD2	CASSFGTTEQYF	TGTGCCAGCAGTTTTGGGACTACCGAGCAGTACTTC
TRBV3-1/TRBV3-2	-	TRBJ1-6	-	CASSQRDSPLHF	TGTGCCAGCAGCCAACGGGATTCACCCCTCCACTTT
TRBV10-3	-	TRBJ1-3	-	CAIRNQGRSGNTIYF	TGTGCCATCAGGAACCAGGGAAGATCTGGAAACACCATATATTTT
TRBV6-5	-	TRBJ2-7	TRBD2	CASSYRPQAGGWEQYF	TGTGCCAGCAGTTACAGGCCCCAGGCGGGGGGGTGGGAGCAGTACTTC
TRBV7-9	-	TRBJ2-1	TRBD2	CASSLSLAGDNEQFF	TGTGCCAGCAGCTTATCACTAGCGGGGGACAATGAGCAGTTCTTC
TRBV7-9	few	TRBJ1-2	-	CASSFNPTGPYGYTF	TGTGCCAGCAGCTTCAATCCTACAGGGCCCTATGGCTACACCTTC
TRBV6-6	-	TRBJ1-4	-	CASSTLAGGAEKLFF	TGTGCCAGCAGTACCTTAGCGGGGGGCGCGGAAAAACTGTTTTTT
TRBV6-5	-	TRBJ2-5	-	CASSYSGSLQETQYF	TGTGCCAGCAGTTACTCGGGCAGTCTCCAAGAGACCCAGTACTTC
TRBV30	once	TRBJ1-2	TRBD1	CAWSLQGALFYGYTF	TGTGCCTGGAGTCTGCAGGGGGCCCTTTTTTATGGCTACACCTTC
TRBV5-5	-	TRBJ2-5	-	CASSLEGGEQETQYF	TGTGCCAGCAGCTTGGAAGGGGGTGAGCAAGAGACCCAGTACTTC
TRBV9	-	TRBJ1-4	-	CASSVGRAGRNEKLFF	TGTGCCAGCAGCGTCGGGCGGGCGGGACGTAATGAAAAACTGTTTTTT
TRBV5-4	-	TRBJ2-3	TRBD2	CASSLMRGGGSDTQYF	TGTGCCAGCAGCTTAATGCGGGGGGGCGGCTCAGATACGCAGTATTTT
TRBV5-1	-	TRBJ1-1	TRBD1	CASSLPDRGSEAFF	TGCGCCAGCAGCTTACCCGACAGGGGGTCTGAAGCTTTCTTT
TRBV7-2	once	TRBJ2-3	TRBD2	CASSLAGAGGAGGTDTQYF	TGTGCCAGCAGCTTAGCGGGCGCCGGCGGGGCGGGGGGCACAGATACGCAGTATTTT
TRBV10-3	-	TRBJ2-1	-	CAISESTGDYNEQFF	TGTGCCATCAGTGAGTCAACGGGGGACTACAATGAGCAGTTCTTC
TRBV5-1	-	TRBJ2-3	TRBD2	CASSLGLAGISTDTQYF	TGCGCCAGCAGCTTGGGTCTAGCGGGGATTAGCACAGATACGCAGTATTTT
TRBV19	-	TRBJ2-1	TRBD2	CASRRLAGASSYNEQFF	TGTGCCAGTAGACGACTAGCGGGGGCTAGCTCCTACAATGAGCAGTTCTTC
TRBV30	-	TRBJ1-1	-	CAWSSQSNTEAFF	TGTGCCTGGAGCTCACAGAGTAACACTGAAGCTTTCTTT
TRBV16	-	TRBJ2-7	-	CASSQSVAGEQYF	TGTGCCAGCAGCCAATCAGTCGCGGGCGAGCAGTACTTC
TRBV27	-	TRBJ1-2	-	CASSISAPRANYGYTF	TGTGCCAGCAGTATATCGGCCCCGAGGGCTAACTATGGCTACACCTTC
TRBV7-9	-	TRBJ2-2	TRBD2	CASSSKLAGTSANTGELFF	TGTGCCAGCAGCTCAAAACTAGCGGGGACGTCCGCGAACACCGGGGAGCTGTTTTTT
TRBV4-2	-	TRBJ2-2	TRBD2	CASRILGLAGASNTGELFF	TGTGCCAGCCGAATTTTGGGACTAGCGGGGGCTTCGAACACCGGGGAGCTGTTTTTT
TRBV11-2	-	TRBJ1-5	TRBD1	CASSSTGGGQPQHF	TGTGCCAGCAGCTCAACAGGGGGAGGGCAGCCCCAGCATTTT
TRBV4-2	-	TRBJ2-3	-	CASSHLQALVADTQYF	TGTGCCAGCAGCCACCTACAGGCTCTTGTTGCGGATACGCAGTATTTT
TRBV9	-	TRBJ2-3	TRBD2	CASSGRSGGTTDTQYF	TGTGCCAGCAGCGGTCGTAGCGGGGGGACCACAGATACGCAGTATTTT
TRBV9	-	TRBJ2-1	TRBD1	CASSTPGQGGNEQFF	TGTGCCAGCAGCACACCGGGACAGGGAGGCAATGAGCAGTTCTTC
TRBV3-1/TRBV3-2	-	TRBJ2-3	-	CASSLSGGGTQYF	TGTGCCAGCAGCCTTTCTGGGGGAGGTACGCAGTATTTT
TRBV3-1/TRBV3-2	-	TRBJ2-7	-	CASSEAGAPGHEQYF	TGTGCCAGCAGCGAAGCAGGGGCACCAGGGCACGAGCAGTACTTC